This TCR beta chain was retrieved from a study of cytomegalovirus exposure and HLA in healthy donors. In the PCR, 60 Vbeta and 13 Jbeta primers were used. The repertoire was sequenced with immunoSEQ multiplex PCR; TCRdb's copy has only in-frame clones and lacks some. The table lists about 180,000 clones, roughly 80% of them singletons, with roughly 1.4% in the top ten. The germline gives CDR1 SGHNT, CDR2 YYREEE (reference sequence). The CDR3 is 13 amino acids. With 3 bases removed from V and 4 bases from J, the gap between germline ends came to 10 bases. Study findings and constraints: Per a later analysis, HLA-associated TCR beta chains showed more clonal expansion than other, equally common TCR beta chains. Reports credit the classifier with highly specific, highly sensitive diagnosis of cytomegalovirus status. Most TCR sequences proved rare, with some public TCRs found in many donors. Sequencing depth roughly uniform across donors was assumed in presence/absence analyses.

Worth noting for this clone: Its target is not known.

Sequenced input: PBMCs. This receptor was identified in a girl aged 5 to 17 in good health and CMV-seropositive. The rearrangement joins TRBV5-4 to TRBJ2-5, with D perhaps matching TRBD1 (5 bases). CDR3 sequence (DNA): TGTGCCAGCAGCTCAGGGTCTCCAGAGACCCAGTACTTC. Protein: CASSSGSPETQYF.